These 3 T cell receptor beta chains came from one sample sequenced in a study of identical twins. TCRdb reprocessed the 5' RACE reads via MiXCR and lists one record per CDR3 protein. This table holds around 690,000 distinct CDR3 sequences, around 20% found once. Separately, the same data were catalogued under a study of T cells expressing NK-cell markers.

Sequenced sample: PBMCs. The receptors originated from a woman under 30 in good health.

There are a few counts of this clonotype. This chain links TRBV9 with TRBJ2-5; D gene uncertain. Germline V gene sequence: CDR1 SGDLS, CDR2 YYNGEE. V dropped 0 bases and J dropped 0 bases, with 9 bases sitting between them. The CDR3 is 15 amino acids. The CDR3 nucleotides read TGTGCCAGCAGCGTAGGGGTTCGGTACCAAGAGACCCAGTACTTC. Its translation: CASSVGVRYQETQYF.

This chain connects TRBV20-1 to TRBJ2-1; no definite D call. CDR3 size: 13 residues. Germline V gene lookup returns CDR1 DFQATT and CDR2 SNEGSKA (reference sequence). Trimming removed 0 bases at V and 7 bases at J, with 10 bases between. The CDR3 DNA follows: TGCAGTGCTAGAGAGGCTGGGTTGAATGAGCAGTTCTTC. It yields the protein CSAREAGLNEQFF.

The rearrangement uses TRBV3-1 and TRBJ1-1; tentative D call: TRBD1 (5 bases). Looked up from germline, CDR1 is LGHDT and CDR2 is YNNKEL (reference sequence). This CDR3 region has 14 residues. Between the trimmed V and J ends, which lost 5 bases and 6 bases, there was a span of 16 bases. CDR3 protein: CASSSGGRLAEAFF. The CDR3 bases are TGTGCCAGCAGCTCTGGGGGGAGATTAGCTGAAGCTTTCTTT.